These 9 T cell receptor beta chains originate from one sample sequenced in a study of shared clonotypes between healthy human individuals. Here immunoSEQ multiplex PCR was the method, and the copy in TCRdb shows in-frame clones only, minus some. The table includes a few million clones, 90% to 95% detected once. The sequenced material came from naive CD4+ T cells sorted from blood. Subset of the sample: CD45RA+ positively selected. Receptors originate from a man younger than 35 in good health.

The chain carries TRBV7-2 and TRBJ2-7; 9 nucleotides line up with TRBD2. Trimming cost V 4 bases and J 3 bases; bases outside gene matches: 7. CDR3 length: 15 residues. The germline CDR1 and CDR2 sequences are SGHTA and FQGNSA. CDR3 sequence: CASSYPTSGFYEQYF. CDR3 nucleotide sequence: TGTGCCAGCAGCTATCCGACTAGCGGTTTCTACGAGCAGTACTTC.

The rearrangement joins TRBV6-6 to TRBJ2-3, with a tentative D call TRBD2 (5 bases). The germline V gene has CDR1 MNHNY and CDR2 SVGAGI (reference sequence). Trimming took off 4 bases at V and 0 bases at J, with 11 bases between the two ends. CDR3 size: 15 residues. CDR3 sequence reads: CASSLAFSSTDTQYF. The CDR3 DNA sequence: TGTGCCAGCAGTTTAGCGTTCTCTAGCACAGATACGCAGTATTTT.

V gene TRBV2 combines with J gene TRBJ1-6; D may be TRBD1 (6 bases). The V gene's germline CDR1 is SNHLY and CDR2 FYNNEI. The CDR3 consists of 13 residues. The V and J ends lost 7 bases and 8 bases respectively, with 12 bases between them. CDR3 sequence: CASKVQGDSPLHF. CDR3 DNA sequence: TGTGCCAGCAAGGTACAGGGAGATTCACCCCTCCACTTT.

This sequence joins TRBV11-1 and TRBJ1-6; D perhaps matches TRBD1 (5 bases). The germline V gene encodes CDR1 SGHAT and CDR2 FQDESV (reference sequence). This CDR3 spans 13 amino acids. V was trimmed by 4 bases and J by 11 bases, leaving 12 bases between them. For the CDR3, the DNA is TGTGCCAGCAGCTCGGGGACCTCCCCACCCCTCCACTTT. This gives the protein CASSSGTSPPLHF.

The sample holds one count of this clone. This specimen includes other DNA sequences encoding the same CDR3. V usage is TRBV7-2 and J usage is TRBJ2-5; D is perhaps TRBD1 (6 bases). Germline V gene data show CDR1 as SGHTA and CDR2 as FQGNSA. V dropped 1 base and J dropped 5 bases, with 11 bases sitting between them. The CDR3 runs 14 residues. The CDR3 sequence is CASSLDRAVETQYF. In DNA form, the CDR3 reads TGTGCCAGCAGCTTAGACAGGGCGGTGGAGACCCAGTACTTC.

A few counts support this clone. Other DNA sequences in this specimen translate into the identical CDR3. V and J are TRBV5-4 and TRBJ2-1; D is perhaps TRBD1 or TRBD2 (5 bases each). V was shortened by 0 bases and J by 0 bases, with 7 bases between the two germline ends. The CDR3 sequence is 15 residues long. From germline, CDR1 is SGHNT and CDR2 YYREEE (reference sequence). This chain's CDR3 is CASSLGGSSYNEQFF. CDR3 nucleotides: TGTGCCAGCAGCTTGGGGGGGAGCTCCTACAATGAGCAGTTCTTC.

Only one count was recorded for this clone. This chain's CDR3 is CASSLRGAKGTDTQYF. CDR3 sequence (DNA): TGTGCCAGCAGCTTAAGAGGCGCCAAGGGCACAGATACGCAGTATTTT. The chain is built from TRBV11-2 and TRBJ2-3; D is undetermined. Trimming took off 2 bases at V and 1 base at J, with 13 bases between the two ends. The germline CDR1 and CDR2 sequences are SGHAT and FQNNGV. CDR3 length equals 16 residues.

V is TRBV6-1 and J is TRBJ1-1; tentatively, D is TRBD1 (6 bases). The CDR3 consists of 15 residues. In germline, CDR1 is MNHNS, CDR2 SASEGT. Trimming left V 5 bases short and J 0 bases short, with 13 bases between. Written as DNA, the CDR3 is TGTGCCAGCAGTATAGCAGGACAGTTGAACACTGAAGCTTTCTTT. Translating it yields CASSIAGQLNTEAFF.

The rearrangement uses TRBV21-1 and TRBJ2-2. TRBV21-1 counts as a pseudogene. This CDR3 has 17 residues. The chain's CDR3 is CASSSPRGRWYTGELFF. For the CDR3, the DNA is TGTGCCAGCAGCTCTCCCCGAGGCAGGTGGTACACCGGGGAGCTGTTTTTT.